The rows below give T cell receptor beta chains drawn from one sample of a study of T cells after yellow fever vaccination. TCRdb ran MiXCR on the 5' RACE reads and lists one entry per CDR3 protein. Among about 240,000 distinct CDR3 sequences listed, about 7% were seen once. The source was CD4+ T cells sorted from PBMCs, collected 15 days after the yellow fever booster vaccination. Receptor source: a man younger than 45 who received the YFV17D yellow fever vaccine. CDR3s include the opening cysteine and the closing phenylalanine or tryptophan. Fields, in order: CDR3 DNA, CDR3 protein, J gene, clone size, D gene, V gene. D genes are given only for firm matches. Only some rows state a clone size, as once, few, many or a class for expanded clones.

TGTGCCAGCAGCAGACGGACAGGGGGCAATGAGCAGTTCTTC CASSRRTGGNEQFF TRBJ2-1 few TRBD1 TRBV4-2
TGTGCCAGCAGCTCCACTAGCACAGATACGCAGTATTTT CASSSTSTDTQYF TRBJ2-3 few . TRBV7-9
TGTGCCAGCGCTGAAGGGTCTAGCTCCTACGAGCAGTACTTC CASAEGSSSYEQYF TRBJ2-7 many . TRBV28
TGCAGTGCAGCTTCCGGGACCTACTCGGGTGAGCAGTTCTTC CSAASGTYSGEQFF TRBJ2-1 . . TRBV20-1
TGTGCCAGCAGCGAGGGGGATACGCAGTATTTT CASSEGDTQYF TRBJ2-3 many . TRBV7-3
TGTGCCAGCTCACTCTTTGGAGAGACCCAGTACTTC CASSLFGETQYF TRBJ2-5 many . TRBV18
TGTGCCAGCAGCTCCCTGGGTCGGGCGATCGGTGGCTACACCTTC CASSSLGRAIGGYTF TRBJ1-2 few . TRBV7-2
TGTGCCAGCAGCCACCGACCTAGGGGAACTGAAGCTTTCTTT CASSHRPRGTEAFF TRBJ1-1 many . TRBV14
TGCAGTGCTAGTCGCGGCAGCGAGCAGTACTTC CSASRGSEQYF TRBJ2-7 . . TRBV20-1
TGTGCCAGCAGCCGGGGAGGGGCCCTCAACAATGAGCAGTTCTTC CASSRGGALNNEQFF TRBJ2-1 few TRBD2 TRBV3-1
TGTGCCAGCAGCCCACGAGCCAACACTGAAGCTTTCTTT CASSPRANTEAFF TRBJ1-1 many . TRBV7-9
TGTGCCAGCGGAGACTCCACTGGGGCCAACGTCCTGACTTTC CASGDSTGANVLTF TRBJ2-6 few . TRBV21-1
TGTGCCAGTACATCCGTCGCGTTTAAAGAGACCCAGTACTTC CASTSVAFKETQYF TRBJ2-5 . . TRBV19
TGTGCCAGCAGACAAACGGGAGTTGAGCAGTTCTTC CASRQTGVEQFF TRBJ2-1 many . TRBV7-2
TGCGCCAGCCGCAGACTAGCGGTGTACCAAGAGACCCAGTACTTC CASRRLAVYQETQYF TRBJ2-5 . TRBD2 TRBV10-2
TGTGCCAGCAGCCCTATAGCGGGAGGCCAACATGAGCAGTTCTTC CASSPIAGGQHEQFF TRBJ2-1 few TRBD2 TRBV7-9
TGTGCCAGCAGCCTCAGTGGTGGGAATTCCTACGAGCAGTACTTC CASSLSGGNSYEQYF TRBJ2-7 many . TRBV7-9
TGCAGCGTTGGCCGAGGGGGACAAAATGAGCAGTTCTTC CSVGRGGQNEQFF TRBJ2-1 many . TRBV29-1
TGTGCCAGCAGCTTCGGGGGCCTCCAAATGAACACTGAAGCTTTCTTT CASSFGGLQMNTEAFF TRBJ1-1 . . TRBV11-3
TGTGCCAGCAGCTTGGGAGATACGCAGTATTTT CASSLGDTQYF TRBJ2-3 many . TRBV12-3/TRBV12-4
TGCGCCAGCAGCTTGGAGAGGCAGGAAGGCGAGCAGTACTTC CASSLERQEGEQYF TRBJ2-7 few . TRBV5-1
TGTGCCAGCAACTACCCGGGCGGGGGGACAGGGACCAATGAGCAGTTCTTC CASNYPGGGTGTNEQFF TRBJ2-1 few . TRBV7-9
TGTGCCAGCAGTTTGGTCAGGGACGGAGATCAGTTCTTC CASSLVRDGDQFF TRBJ2-1 . . TRBV12-3/TRBV12-4
TGTGCCACCACCCGCATGGACAGACCGAATGAAAAACTGTTTTTT CATTRMDRPNEKLFF TRBJ1-4 . . TRBV24-1
TGTGCCAGCAGCCTCCGACAGTCCCCCTACAATGAGCAGTTCTTC CASSLRQSPYNEQFF TRBJ2-1 . . TRBV12-3/TRBV12-4
TGTGCCAGCAACCGCTTTGAGCCCTACAATGAGCAGTTCTTC CASNRFEPYNEQFF TRBJ2-1 . . TRBV5-6
TGTGCCAGCAGCCAAGGTGGAGGGTTGAACTATGGCTACACCTTC CASSQGGGLNYGYTF TRBJ1-2 many . TRBV4-2
TGTGCCAGCAGCTCCCTAGGGAGCTCCTACAATGAGCAGTTCTTC CASSSLGSSYNEQFF TRBJ2-1 few . TRBV7-2
TGCAGTGCATCGCGGGCCAGCTCCTATAATTCACCCCTCCACTTT CSASRASSYNSPLHF TRBJ1-6 few . TRBV20-1
TGTGCCAGCAGTTTGAGAAGGGGCAGGGTAGATACGCAGTATTTT CASSLRRGRVDTQYF TRBJ2-3 few . TRBV27
TGTGCCATCGGACTAGCGGGGGGGTACCAAGAGACCCAGTACTTC CAIGLAGGYQETQYF TRBJ2-5 many TRBD2 TRBV10-3
TGCAGTGCTAGGCTAGCCGGGGACGAGCAGTACTTC CSARLAGDEQYF TRBJ2-7 . . TRBV20-1
TGTGCCAGCAGCGCAGTAGCGAGGGTCCGCAATGAGCAGTTCTTC CASSAVARVRNEQFF TRBJ2-1 few . TRBV6-1
TGCAGCGCAGACCCAGGGGGGATAGGAGATACGCAGTATTTT CSADPGGIGDTQYF TRBJ2-3 many . TRBV29-1
TGTGCCAGCAGCTTAACGATCCGGGATGGGCAGTTCTTC CASSLTIRDGQFF TRBJ2-1 few . TRBV11-3
TGTGCCAGCAGCTTAGTAGGTCGATACAATGAGCAGTTCTTC CASSLVGRYNEQFF TRBJ2-1 many . TRBV7-2
TGTGCCAGCAGCCAAGAAGATCAAGGCTACTATGGCTACACCTTC CASSQEDQGYYGYTF TRBJ1-2 few . TRBV4-2
TGCAGTGCTGGGCGTAGAAACAATGAGCAGTTCTTC CSAGRRNNEQFF TRBJ2-1 . . TRBV20-1
TGCAGTGCTTACGGCCTTCCCGAGCAGTACTTC CSAYGLPEQYF TRBJ2-7 few . TRBV20-1
TGTGCCAGCAGTCCCAGGACGGTAACTAATGAAAAACTGTTTTTT CASSPRTVTNEKLFF TRBJ1-4 . . TRBV27
TGTGCCGTTATATCCGGGACAGGAGCCTACAATGAGCAGTTCTTC CAVISGTGAYNEQFF TRBJ2-1 few TRBD1 TRBV10-3
TGCGCCAGCAGCTATGGACAGGGCGGGACTGAAGCTTTCTTT CASSYGQGGTEAFF TRBJ1-1 . TRBD1 TRBV5-1
TGTGCCAGCAGCTTTATTGGCGGGGCTAACAATGAGCAGTTCTTC CASSFIGGANNEQFF TRBJ2-1 few . TRBV7-2
TGTGCCAGCAGCACTGGACTAGTAGGACACAATGAGCAGTTCTTC CASSTGLVGHNEQFF TRBJ2-1 . TRBD2 TRBV5-6
TGTGCCAGCAGCTTATTCACGACTAGCTATAGGGGTTACAATGAGCAGTTCTTC CASSLFTTSYRGYNEQFF TRBJ2-1 few TRBD2 TRBV11-2
TGTGCCAGCAGTAGTAGCGGGAGGAGGCCAGATACGCAGTATTTT CASSSSGRRPDTQYF TRBJ2-3 many TRBD2 TRBV12-3/TRBV12-4
TGCGCCAGCAGCAAAACAGGGCCACGGGCAGATACGCAGTATTTT CASSKTGPRADTQYF TRBJ2-3 . . TRBV23-1
TGTGCCAGCAGCCAATATAAGGGCGGTGAGCAGTTCTTC CASSQYKGGEQFF TRBJ2-1 . . TRBV3-1
TGTGCCATCAGTGAGTCCTCTAGCAGAACCTACGAGCAGTACTTC CAISESSSRTYEQYF TRBJ2-7 many . TRBV10-3